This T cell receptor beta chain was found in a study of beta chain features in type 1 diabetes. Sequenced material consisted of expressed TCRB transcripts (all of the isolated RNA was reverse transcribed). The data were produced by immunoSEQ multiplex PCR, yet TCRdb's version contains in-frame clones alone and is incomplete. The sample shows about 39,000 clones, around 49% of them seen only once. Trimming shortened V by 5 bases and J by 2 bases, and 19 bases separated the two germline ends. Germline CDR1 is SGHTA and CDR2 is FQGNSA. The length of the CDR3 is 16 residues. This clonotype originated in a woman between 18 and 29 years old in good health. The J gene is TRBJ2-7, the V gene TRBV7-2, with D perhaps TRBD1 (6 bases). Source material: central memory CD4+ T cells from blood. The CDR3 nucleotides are TGTGCCAGCAGCCACCCGAGAGACAGGTACACCTACGAGCAGTACTTC. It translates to CASSHPRDRYTYEQYF.